This TCR beta chain was recorded in a study of sequential checkpoint blockade in melanoma. As for the study in general: Maintenance nivolumab came after either treatment sequence.

Indicated treatment: randomized to nivolumab then ipilimumab (arm A) or the reverse (arm B). None of the patients previously received DNA-damaging chemotherapy. Produced via immunoSEQ multiplex PCR; TCRdb's table is partial and in-frame only. The sample consists of about 21,000 clones, approximately 78% of them appearing once. Trimming stripped 7 bases from V and 2 bases from J, with 11 bases between. Germline CDR1 SEHNR, CDR2 FQNEAQ (reference sequence). This CDR3 is built from 14 residues. The J gene is TRBJ2-2, the V gene TRBV7-9; D may be TRBD1 (6 bases). The receptor was derived from a human donor with melanoma. This specimen was CD8+ T cells sorted from blood (inferred from file names), taken from a patient given nivolumab and ipilimumab in sequence. The CDR3 DNA follows: TGTGCCAGCATAAACAGGGACAACACCGGGGAGCTGTTTTTT. It translates to CASINRDNTGELFF. The variable domain in full, with the rest retrieved from reference TRBV7-9 and TRBJ2-2, is DTGVSQNPRHKITKRGQNVTFRCDPISEHNRLYWYRQTLGQGPEFLTYFQNEAQLEKSRLLSDRFSAERPKGSFSTLEIQRTEQGDSAMYLCASINRDNTGELFFGEGSRLTVL.